This is a list of T cell receptor beta chains from one sample in a study of control samples from healthy donors and cancer patients. Sequenced by immunoSEQ multiplex PCR; TCRdb stores in-frame clones only, minus some. The sample consists of roughly 170,000 clones, 85% to 95% of them appearing once. Sequencing was carried out using blood. These receptors were taken from a man between 18 and 35 years old in good health. CDR3s include the opening cysteine and the closing phenylalanine or tryptophan. The order of the fields is J gene, D gene, V gene, CDR3 protein, CDR3 DNA. A D gene is named only where the DNA matches it firmly.

>TRBJ1-2|.|TRBV30
CAWSEILDGYTF
TGTGCCTGGAGTGAAATATTGGATGGCTACACCTTC
>TRBJ1-5|TRBD1|TRBV20-1
CSASEGQRNQPQHF
TGCAGTGCTAGTGAGGGACAGAGGAATCAGCCCCAGCATTTT
>TRBJ1-1|.|TRBV3-1/TRBV3-2
CASSQEGGWNTEAFF
TGTGCCAGCAGCCAAGAGGGGGGTTGGAACACTGAAGCTTTCTTT
>TRBJ1-2|.|TRBV28
CASSLGGANYGYTF
TGTGCCAGCAGTTTAGGGGGAGCTAACTATGGCTACACCTTC
>TRBJ2-2|.|TRBV19
CASSPASGTGELFF
TGTGCCAGTAGTCCCGCATCGGGCACCGGGGAGCTGTTTTTT
>TRBJ2-7|TRBD1|TRBV2
CASCSGTGLKGDYEQYF
TGTGCCAGCTGCTCCGGGACAGGGCTGAAAGGGGACTACGAGCAGTACTTC
>TRBJ1-6|TRBD1|TRBV6-5
CASSLTGTVEPLHF
TGTGCCAGCAGCCTCACCGGGACAGTAGAACCCCTCCACTTT
>TRBJ1-2|TRBD1|TRBV18
CASSPRTGSYGYTF
TGTGCCAGCTCACCCCGGACAGGGAGCTATGGCTACACCTTC
>TRBJ1-4|TRBD1|TRBV10-1
CASSSGQGNEKLFF
TGCGCCAGCAGCTCGGGACAGGGTAACGAAAAACTGTTTTTT
>TRBJ2-2|.|TRBV11-3
CASSLEGTGELFF
TGTGCCAGCAGCTTAGAAGGAACCGGGGAGCTGTTTTTT
>TRBJ2-7|.|TRBV13
CASSLVGREQYF
TGTGCCAGCAGCTTAGTGGGAAGAGAGCAGTACTTC
>TRBJ2-7|.|TRBV4-1
CASSQVETVSYEQYF
TGCGCCAGCAGCCAAGTCGAGACAGTTTCCTACGAGCAGTACTTC
>TRBJ1-5|.|TRBV5-5
CASSLGQAQWPQHF
TGTGCCAGCAGCTTGGGACAGGCCCAATGGCCCCAGCATTTT
>TRBJ1-1|.|TRBV12-3/TRBV12-4
CASSLVQTEAFF
TGTGCCAGCAGTTTAGTACAGACTGAAGCTTTCTTT
>TRBJ1-3|.|TRBV2
CASTRGEENTIYF
TGTGCCAGCACGCGGGGGGAAGAAAACACCATATATTTT